The 20 T cell receptor beta chains below come from one sample, sequenced in a study of OX40 agonist ivuxolimab in advanced cancers. Sequenced by immunoSEQ multiplex PCR; TCRdb stores in-frame clones only, minus some. This table holds roughly 64,000 clones, around 80% found once. This material consisted of CD4+ or CD8+ T cells sorted from blood, taken in a trial of the OX40 agonist ivuxolimab. Receptors originate from an adult with an advanced solid tumor such as melanoma, head and neck, liver or kidney cancer.

In its sample, this clone was seen a few times. The rearrangement joins TRBV4-1 to TRBJ2-1; 7 nucleotides agree with TRBD1. Losses at the gene ends were 4 bases for V and 5 bases for J; bases not matched to a gene: 14. Germline-derived CDR1 and CDR2 are MGHRA and YSYEKL. The CDR3 contains 17 residues. The CDR3 spells CASSPYAGGNINNEQFF. Written as DNA, the CDR3 is TGCGCCAGCAGCCCCTACGCAGGGGGAAATATTAACAATGAGCAGTTCTTC.

The rearrangement uses TRBV7-3 and TRBJ2-1; TRBD1 might be the D (6 bases). Looked up from germline, CDR1 is SGHTA and CDR2 is FQGTGA. The V and J ends lost 3 bases and 1 base respectively, with 13 bases between them. This CDR3 region has 16 residues. The DNA for the CDR3 is TGTGCCAGCAGCTTGATTCCGACAGGTTCCTACAATGAGCAGTTCTTC. Protein: CASSLIPTGSYNEQFF.

The sample holds a few counts of this clone. The rearrangement uses TRBV4-1 and TRBJ2-7; 7 bases fit TRBD1. V gave up 4 bases and J gave up 2 bases; unmatched junction bases: 14. The CDR3 is made up of 17 amino acids. The germline V gene encodes CDR1 MGHRA and CDR2 YSYEKL. The CDR3 sequence is CASSRTPTGAATYEQYF. CDR3 DNA sequence: TGCGCCAGCAGCCGAACCCCAACAGGGGCGGCGACCTACGAGCAGTACTTC.

V usage is TRBV7-2 and J usage is TRBJ1-4, with D possibly being TRBD1 (6 bases). CDR1 is SGHTA, CDR2 FQGNSA, per germline. Trimming left V 1 base short and J 3 bases short, with 18 bases between. The CDR3 contains 18 residues. In nucleotides, the CDR3 is TGTGCCAGCAGCTTAGGACGAGCCCCCGGGACACCTAATGAAAAACTGTTTTTT. Translating gives CASSLGRAPGTPNEKLFF.

This clone came up a few times. V and J are TRBV6-1 and TRBJ2-5; TRBD2 agrees at 7 bases. Per germline, CDR1 MNHNS and CDR2 SASEGT. CDR3 length equals 15 residues. V lost 4 bases and J lost 1; bases outside the gene matches: 6. The CDR3 sequence: CASSALRGIQETQYF. For the CDR3, the DNA is TGTGCCAGCAGTGCCTTGCGGGGGATCCAAGAGACCCAGTACTTC.

This chain links TRBV27 with TRBJ2-7; D perhaps matches TRBD1 (6 bases). The CDR3 has 14 amino acids. V was cut by 11 bases and J by 1 base, with 18 bases left in between. Germline V gene sequence: CDR1 MNHEY, CDR2 SMNVEV (reference sequence). The CDR3 region has the DNA TGTGCCTGCCGGCTAGGGGGTGCTTCCTACGAGCAGTACTTC. Its protein is CACRLGGASYEQYF.

This chain joins TRBV4-1 and TRBJ2-7; 11 bases fit TRBD2. CDR1 is MGHRA and CDR2 is YSYEKL in the germline V gene. V was clipped by 4 bases and J by 3 bases; unmatched bases: 8. CDR3 length: 16 residues. In nucleotides, the CDR3 is TGCGCCAGCAGCCCTCGACTAGCGGGGACCGACTACGAGCAGTACTTC. This codes for CASSPRLAGTDYEQYF.

V gene TRBV11-2 combines with J gene TRBJ1-6; D gene uncertain. Trimming took 6 bases from V and 10 from J, leaving 22 bases between them. The CDR3 loop spans 16 amino acids. CDR1 is SGHAT and CDR2 is FQNNGV in the germline V gene. CDR3 sequence reads: CASRLNLFGRESPLHF. CDR3 nucleotide sequence: TGTGCCAGCAGACTAAACCTGTTTGGGAGGGAGTCACCCCTCCACTTT.

The chain is built from TRBV18 and TRBJ2-7, with D uncertain. CDR3 length: 13 amino acids. The germline V and J ends were trimmed by 4 bases and 2 bases, with 9 bases remaining between them. Germline V gene lookup returns CDR1 KGHSH and CDR2 LQKENI. For the CDR3, the DNA is TGTGCCAGCTCACGGGGTCTTACCTACGAGCAGTACTTC. It yields the protein CASSRGLTYEQYF. Variable domain in full (rest from reference TRBV18 and TRBJ2-7): NAGVMQNPRHLVRRRGQEARLRCSPMKGHSHVYWYRQLPEEGLKFMVYLQKENIIDESGMPKERFSAEFPKEGPSILRIQQVVRGDSAAYFCASSRGLTYEQYFGPGTRLTVT.

The rearrangement uses TRBV7-8 and TRBJ2-2; 15 bases fit TRBD2. With 5 bases clipped from V and 4 bases from J, the junction kept 8 bases outside the gene matches. In germline, CDR1 is SGHVS, CDR2 FQNEAQ. The length of the CDR3 is 18 residues. The CDR3 reads CASSGGLAGGPSTGELFF. DNA of the CDR3: TGTGCCAGCAGCGGAGGACTAGCGGGGGGGCCGAGCACCGGGGAGCTGTTTTTT.

This clone has a handful of counts. This rearrangement joins TRBV27 to TRBJ1-2, with D unclear. Per the germline V gene, CDR1 is MNHEY and CDR2 is SMNVEV (reference sequence). Trimming took 2 bases from V and 8 from J, leaving 15 bases between them. The CDR3 loop spans 14 amino acids. CDR3 nucleotide sequence: TGTGCCAGCAGTTTAACGTGGAATAGTCCGGGCTACACCTTC. Its translation: CASSLTWNSPGYTF.

The chain employs TRBV9 and TRBJ2-7; D call uncertain. The CDR3 has 13 amino acids. Per germline, CDR1 SGDLS and CDR2 YYNGEE. The V gene lost 5 bases and the J gene lost 3 bases, with 12 bases spanning the gap. Written as DNA, the CDR3 is TGTGCCAGCAGTACGGCAGATGGCTACGAGCAGTACTTC. This gives the protein CASSTADGYEQYF.

This clone was counted only a few times. The rearrangement joins TRBV6-5 to TRBJ2-7; D possibly corresponds to TRBD1 (5 bases). CDR1 and CDR2 (germline): MNHEY, SVGAGI. V was pared by 5 bases and J by 3 bases, with 5 bases between. The CDR3 extends over 11 amino acids. CDR3 region: CASSDSYEQYF. In DNA, the CDR3 is TGTGCCAGCAGTGACAGCTACGAGCAGTACTTC.

Only one count was recorded for this clone. The chain recombines TRBV6-1 with TRBJ2-1; TRBD1 matches at 9 bases. The trim removed 2 bases at V and 2 bases at J, leaving 1 base unmatched. This CDR3 is 15 amino acids long. Germline values: CDR1 MNHNS, CDR2 SASEGT. The CDR3 DNA reads TGTGCCAGCAGTGAAACAGGGGGCGCCTACAATGAGCAGTTCTTC. Translation gives CASSETGGAYNEQFF.

The chain couples TRBV29-1 to TRBJ1-2; tentative D call: TRBD1 (6 bases). The CDR3 covers 12 residues. Germline loops: CDR1 SQVTM, CDR2 ANQGSEA. This chain's CDR3 is CRAGQGIYGYTF. For the CDR3, the DNA is TGCAGAGCGGGGCAGGGGATCTATGGCTACACCTTC.

The CDR3 sequence: CASSPLASTGGKFYEQYF. The CDR3 bases are TGTGCCAGCTCACCGCTCGCATCCACCGGGGGAAAGTTTTACGAGCAGTACTTC. The V and J genes are TRBV18 and TRBJ2-7; the D gene is possibly TRBD2 (6 bases). The CDR3 loop spans 18 amino acids. The V end was cut by 3 bases, the J end by 4 bases, with 25 bases between. The V gene's germline CDR1 is KGHSH and CDR2 LQKENI.

This clone was picked up a small number of times. V and J are TRBV6-6 and TRBJ1-1; weak D call: TRBD1 (6 bases). This CDR3 is built from 14 residues. CDR1 and CDR2 from the germline V gene are MNHNY and SVGAGI (reference sequence). V was trimmed by 6 bases and J by 0 bases, leaving 11 bases between them. CDR3 loop: CASRRQALNTEAFF. In DNA, the CDR3 is TGTGCCAGCAGACGACAGGCCTTGAACACTGAAGCTTTCTTT.

This clone has only a few counts. The rearrangement joins TRBV2 to TRBJ1-5; tentative D call: TRBD1 (6 bases). The CDR3 totals 14 residues. Germline loops: CDR1 SNHLY, CDR2 FYNNEI. V lost 6 bases to trimming and J lost 5 bases, with 14 bases between them. The CDR3 DNA reads TGTGCCAGCAGGATACAGGGTGGCGATCAGCCCCAGCATTTT. Residues: CASRIQGGDQPQHF.

This chain links TRBV7-9 with TRBJ2-5, with D maybe TRBD2 (5 bases). Trimming cost V 2 bases and J 2 bases, with 9 bases left between them. The CDR3 runs to 14 residues. Germline CDR1 is SEHNR and CDR2 is FQNEAQ (reference sequence). CDR3 bases: TGTGCCAGCAGCTTATTTGAGGGACAAGAGACCCAGTACTTC. This encodes CASSLFEGQETQYF.

Regarding this clone: Additional DNA sequences in this sample encode the identical CDR3. The chain carries TRBV7-2 and TRBJ1-2; TRBD1 matches 9 bases. Germline V CDR1 and CDR2: SGHTA, FQGNSA. After removal of 5 bases from V and 4 bases from J, the junction contained 5 bases not matched to a gene. The CDR3 is made up of 14 amino acids. The CDR3 loop is CASSILGQGYGYTF. CDR3 nucleotide sequence: TGTGCCAGCAGCATCTTGGGACAGGGCTATGGCTACACCTTC.